Shown below are 21 T cell receptor beta chains from a single sample sequenced in a study of blood T cell repertoires in COVID-19. Sequencing was performed with immunoSEQ multiplex PCR; in TCRdb, only in-frame clones are kept and a portion is missing. Of about 82,000 clones listed, approximately 80% were seen once; the top ten hold about 12%. Sequences were obtained from peripheral blood. These receptors were taken from a woman aged 40-49 years with active or convalescent COVID-19.

V is TRBV5-1 and J is TRBJ2-7; 9 nucleotides agree with TRBD2. Germline lookup yields CDR1 SGHRS and CDR2 YFSETQ. This CDR3 comprises 14 residues. J was trimmed by 4 bases and V by 4 bases; bases with no gene match: 6. CDR3 region: CASSPGTSSYEQYF. CDR3 bases: TGCGCCAGCAGCCCCGGGACTAGCAGTTACGAGCAGTACTTC.

V gene TRBV6-6 combines with J gene TRBJ1-2; tentatively, D is TRBD1 (6 bases). This CDR3 spans 14 amino acids. V lost 6 bases, J lost 2 bases, and 13 bases lay in between. Looked up from germline, CDR1 is MNHNY and CDR2 is SVGAGI (reference sequence). This chain's CDR3 is CASSNGGANYGYTF. The DNA of the CDR3 is TGTGCCAGCAGCAACGGGGGGGCCAACTATGGCTACACCTTC.

This clone has just a few counts. The chain joins TRBV2 to TRBJ2-5; 15 bases agree with TRBD2. Per the germline V gene, CDR1 is SNHLY and CDR2 is FYNNEI. The CDR3 consists of 18 residues. The J segment lost 4 bases and the V segment lost 8 bases, leaving 14 bases of the junction unmatched. The CDR3 protein is CASLNGLAGGPTGETQYF. For the CDR3, the DNA is TGTGCCAGCCTGAACGGACTAGCGGGAGGGCCGACGGGAGAGACCCAGTACTTC.

This sequence joins TRBV10-2 and TRBJ2-4; D not resolved. In germline, CDR1 is WSHSY, CDR2 SAAADI. V was trimmed by 8 bases and J by 0 bases, leaving 11 bases between them. CDR3 length: 14 amino acids. Written as DNA, the CDR3 is TGCGCCAGCGGCAGTCGTTTAGCCAAAAACATTCAGTACTTC. It encodes CASGSRLAKNIQYF.

The genes are TRBV18 and TRBJ1-4, with a possible D match to TRBD1 (6 bases). Per the germline V gene, CDR1 is KGHSH and CDR2 is LQKENI. Deletions cut 2 bases from V and 3 bases from J, with 7 bases between. This CDR3 spans 14 amino acids. The CDR3 DNA follows: TGTGCCAGCTCACCAGGGGGCTCTAATGAAAAACTGTTTTTT. Protein sequence: CASSPGGSNEKLFF.

V is TRBV5-5 and J is TRBJ2-4; D possibly corresponds to TRBD1 (7 bases). The V end was cut by 0 bases, the J end by 8 bases, with 18 bases between. This CDR3 has 16 residues. Germline-derived CDR1 and CDR2 are SGHKS and YYEKEE (reference sequence). The CDR3 DNA reads TGTGCCAGCAGCTTGGGCCCCACCAGGGGGGAGGACATTCAGTACTTC. Its protein product is CASSLGPTRGEDIQYF.

V gene TRBV12-3 or TRBV12-4 combines with J gene TRBJ2-5; 7 nucleotides align to TRBD1. V shed 6 bases and J 9 bases; nucleotides not matched to a gene: 10. This CDR3 has 13 residues. The CDR3 here is CASSRGTVAAQYF. The CDR3, as DNA: TGTGCCAGCAGCCGTGGGACAGTCGCGGCCCAGTACTTC.

The V call is TRBV4-1, the J call TRBJ1-5; D remains unclear. The CDR3 is 18 residues long. Germline V lookup: CDR1 MGHRA, CDR2 YSYEKL. V lost 0 bases, J lost 0 bases, and 15 bases lay in between. Here the CDR3 reads CASSQDPDIGYSNQPQHF. The DNA of the CDR3 is TGCGCCAGCAGCCAAGATCCCGACATCGGATATAGCAATCAGCCCCAGCATTTT.

This chain connects TRBV28 to TRBJ2-1; 7 bases are shared with TRBD2. The CDR3 totals 16 residues. With 1 base clipped from V and 5 bases from J, the junction kept 8 bases outside the gene matches. Germline V gene lookup returns CDR1 MDHEN and CDR2 SYDVKM. The CDR3 nucleotides are TGTGCCAGCAGTTTATTTGTTGCGGGAGTTAACAATGAGCAGTTCTTC. It encodes CASSLFVAGVNNEQFF. The complete variable domain, with remaining parts taken from reference TRBV28 and TRBJ2-1, reads DVKVTQSSRYLVKRTGEKVFLECVQDMDHENMFWYRQDPGLGLRLIYFSYDVKMKEKGDIPEGYSVSREKKERFSLILESASTNQTSMYLCASSLFVAGVNNEQFFGPGTRLTVL.

The chain uses TRBV18 and TRBJ2-3; 7 bases line up with TRBD1. Germline lookup yields CDR1 KGHSH and CDR2 LQKENI. V was pared by 4 bases and J by 0 bases, with 1 base of the junction left unmatched. The CDR3 is 14 residues long. CDR3 bases: TGTGCCAGCTCACGACAGGGAAGCACAGATACGCAGTATTTT. As protein: CASSRQGSTDTQYF.

The chain links TRBV19 to TRBJ1-5; 9 nucleotides agree with TRBD1. This CDR3 spans 14 amino acids. Germline lookup yields CDR1 LNHDA and CDR2 SQIVND (reference sequence). V trimming: 5 bases; J trimming: 6 bases; junction bases outside the gene matches: 5. CDR3 in amino acids: CASSLDRGGQPQHF. The CDR3 DNA reads TGTGCCAGTAGTCTCGACAGGGGGGGTCAGCCCCAGCATTTT.

The chain employs TRBV29-1 and TRBJ1-2, with 7 bases fitting TRBD1. V trimming: 7 bases; J trimming: 8 bases; junction bases outside the gene matches: 7. This CDR3 contains 11 residues. From germline, CDR1 is SQVTM and CDR2 ANQGSEA. The CDR3 sequence is CSARDSLGYTF. The CDR3 bases are TGCAGCGCCCGGGACAGCCTCGGCTACACCTTC.

The chain employs TRBV4-3 and TRBJ1-6; perhaps TRBD1 as D (6 bases). There are 16 residues in the CDR3. V lost 0 bases to trimming and J lost 5 bases, with 11 bases between them. Germline lookup yields CDR1 LGHNA and CDR2 YSLEER. CDR3 region: CASSQDRGANNSPLHF. CDR3 sequence (DNA): TGCGCCAGCAGCCAAGACCGGGGGGCAAATAATTCACCCCTCCACTTT.

The rearrangement uses TRBV28 and TRBJ2-7, with a possible D match to TRBD2 (5 bases). The CDR3 spans 15 residues. Looked up from germline, CDR1 is MDHEN and CDR2 is SYDVKM. V dropped 2 bases and J dropped 0 bases, with 11 bases sitting between them. The CDR3: CASSLVGARSYEQYF. The CDR3 region has the DNA TGTGCCAGCAGTTTAGTGGGAGCCCGCTCCTACGAGCAGTACTTC.

The chain carries TRBV28 and TRBJ1-4; D perhaps matches TRBD1 (5 bases). V gave up 4 bases and J gave up 7 bases, with 16 bases separating them. Germline-derived CDR1 and CDR2 are MDHEN and SYDVKM. CDR3 size: 15 residues. This chain's CDR3 is CASSSPGIRGEKLFF. Written as DNA, the CDR3 is TGTGCCAGCAGTTCTCCAGGGATAAGGGGTGAAAAACTGTTTTTT.

The genes are TRBV6-2 or TRBV6-3 and TRBJ1-2; maybe TRBD1 (5 bases). This CDR3 contains 13 residues. With 5 bases removed from V and 6 bases from J, the gap between germline ends came to 13 bases. The germline V gene encodes CDR1 MNHEY and CDR2 SVGEGT. CDR3 sequence reads: CASSRDSIDGYTF. For the CDR3, the DNA is TGTGCCAGCAGTCGCGACAGTATCGATGGCTACACCTTC.

This sequence joins TRBV11-2 and TRBJ2-4, with 7 positions matching TRBD1. The CDR3 is made up of 15 amino acids. The germline V gene encodes CDR1 SGHAT and CDR2 FQNNGV. V was clipped by 5 bases and J by 8 bases; unmatched bases: 12. In DNA, the CDR3 is TGTGCCAGCAGCCCTCGCCGACAGGGCCTTGACATTCAGTACTTC. Protein: CASSPRRQGLDIQYF.

A few counts support this clone. The chain combines TRBV4-2 with TRBJ1-2; 9 bases match TRBD1. CDR3 length equals 15 residues. Germline lookup yields CDR1 LGHNA and CDR2 YNFKEQ. The V segment lost 5 bases and the J segment 3 bases; nucleotides outside the gene matches: 7. The DNA of the CDR3 is TGTGCCAGCAGCGTGGCTACAGGGGGCGACTATGGCTACACCTTC. The encoded protein is CASSVATGGDYGYTF.

The sample holds one count of this clone. The chain couples TRBV6-1 to TRBJ1-1; 7 bases agree with TRBD1. Germline V gene lookup returns CDR1 MNHNS and CDR2 SASEGT. CDR3 length equals 14 residues. Trimming removed 2 bases from V and 6 bases from J; junction bases left unmatched: 6. This chain's CDR3 is CASSELQGGAEAFF. The DNA of the CDR3 is TGTGCCAGCAGTGAACTTCAGGGGGGCGCTGAAGCTTTCTTT.

Written as DNA, the CDR3 is TGTGCCAGCAGCGCCGCTAGCGGGAAGCAGTTCTTC. This codes for CASSAASGKQFF. V is TRBV7-3 and J is TRBJ2-1; 9 bases map to TRBD2. Trimming took 5 bases from V and 11 from J; bases not matched to a gene: 4. Germline CDR1 reads SGHTA; CDR2 reads FQGTGA. The CDR3 covers 12 residues.

Turning to this clone: One junction end does not reproduce the germline sequence, and a read error may be involved. V and J are TRBV4-3 and TRBJ2-1, with TRBD2 as a possible D gene (5 bases). From germline, CDR1 is LGHNA and CDR2 YSLEER. The CDR3 runs to 14 residues. CDR3 loop: CASSQDTRGGQLIF. In nucleotides, the CDR3 is TGCGCCAGCAGCCAAGATACGCGTGGCGGGCAACTGATCTTC.